This TCR beta chain derives from a study of OX40 agonist ivuxolimab in advanced cancers. Study-level information: Enrolled patients in dose escalation had cancers that were hepatocellular carcinoma, melanoma, renal cell or head and neck cancer. The eligibility criteria allowed prior anti-PD-1, anti-PD-L1 or anti-CTLA-4 therapy, and about 40% had some. Overall study findings and caveats: CD8+ T cells averaged more expanded clones than CD4+.

Some clones are missing from TCRdb's copy, which holds only in-frame ones; the method was immunoSEQ multiplex PCR. The data show tens of thousands of clones, less than 80% seen once. As to this clone: Its target is not known.

The length of the CDR3 is 13 residues. CDR1 is SEHNR and CDR2 is FQNEAQ in the germline V gene (reference sequence). Trimming removed 5 bases at V and 3 bases at J, with 11 bases between. Excluded were patients having autoimmune disease history or systemic immunosuppression. The gene calls are TRBV7-9 and TRBJ2-7, with a possible D match to TRBD1 (5 bases). This receptor was identified in an adult with an advanced solid tumor such as melanoma, head and neck, liver or kidney cancer. This sample comprised CD4+ or CD8+ T cells sorted from blood, obtained in a trial of the OX40 agonist ivuxolimab. CDR3 coding DNA: TGTGCCAGCAGCCCCCCAGGGCTCTACGAGCAGTACTTC. Its translation is CASSPPGLYEQYF.